This is a list of T cell receptor beta chains from one sample in a study of shared clonotypes between healthy human individuals. Clones were sequenced by immunoSEQ multiplex PCR, and TCRdb holds only the in-frame ones, with some missing. The sample consists of over a million clones, about 84% of them appearing once. Sequenced input: memory CD4+ T cells from PBMCs. The receptors were gathered from a man between 18 and 29 years old in good health. Some clones in this sample may be carry-over from other donors' samples. The CDR3 runs from the conserved cysteine through the conserved F or W. The D gene is left open where the match is weak. Expanded clones are given a class, and other clones once, few, many or no size at all.

V	size	J	D	DNA	CDR3
TRBV7-2	NA	TRBJ2-5	NA	TGTGCCAGCAGCGTAGGGACTCCAGAGACCCAGTACTTC	CASSVGTPETQYF
TRBV6-1	NA	TRBJ2-7	NA	TGTGCCAGCACGATCGGGTACCATTCAGATGCGGTCGAGTACTTC	CASTIGYHSDAVEYF
TRBV15	NA	TRBJ2-3	TRBD1	TGTGCCACCAGCAGAGTATGGCAGGGGGACGGAGATACGCAGTATTTT	CATSRVWQGDGDTQYF
TRBV5-1	once	TRBJ2-5	NA	TGCGCCAGCAGCTTCGGGCCCCAAGGGGAGACCCAGTACTTC	CASSFGPQGETQYF
TRBV6-1	NA	TRBJ2-7	NA	TGTGCCAGCGAACGAGGGGGGGCGCGAGAGCAGTACTTC	CASERGGAREQYF
TRBV5-6	NA	TRBJ2-3	NA	TGTGCCAGCAGCGGGACGGATGACCGCACAGATACGCAGTATTTT	CASSGTDDRTDTQYF
TRBV11-2	NA	TRBJ2-4	TRBD1	TGTGCCAGCAGCCTTCAACAGGGGAGCATTCAGTACTTC	CASSLQQGSIQYF
TRBV19	NA	TRBJ2-5	NA	TGTGCCAGTAGTTACAGGGCGTACATACAAGAGACCCAGTACTTC	CASSYRAYIQETQYF
TRBV10-3	few	TRBJ2-3	TRBD1	TGTGCCATCAGTGAGTGGGGGCAGGGGGCAGATACGCAGTATTTT	CAISEWGQGADTQYF
TRBV19	once	TRBJ2-7	NA	TGTGCCAGTAGTAGGGAAGCGACAGGTAACTACGAGCAGTACTTC	CASSREATGNYEQYF
TRBV6-5	NA	TRBJ2-3	NA	TGTGCCAGCAGAACCCTAGGCGGCACAGATACGCAGTATTTT	CASRTLGGTDTQYF
TRBV5-1	NA	TRBJ2-7	NA	TGCGCCAGCAGCTTGATTCCGTCGATGGGCGAGCAGTACTTC	CASSLIPSMGEQYF
TRBV29-1	NA	TRBJ2-3	TRBD2	TGCAGCGTTAAAGGACTAGCGGGACCGAGGGATACGCAGTATTTT	CSVKGLAGPRDTQYF
TRBV5-6	NA	TRBJ2-1	NA	TGTGCCAGCAGCTTCGGCAGGGCGAATGAGCAGTTCTTC	CASSFGRANEQFF
TRBV7-3	NA	TRBJ2-3	NA	TGTGCCAGCGGCTCCTCTTTCACAGATACGCAGTATTTT	CASGSSFTDTQYF
TRBV7-8	NA	TRBJ2-7	TRBD2	TGTGCCAGCAGCTTAGAGTGGACTAGTAAAATCGAGCAGTACTTC	CASSLEWTSKIEQYF
TRBV2	many	TRBJ1-1	NA	TGTGCCAGCACAGACAGAGGGGCCACTGAAGCTTTCTTT	CASTDRGATEAFF
TRBV5-1	NA	TRBJ1-2	NA	TGCGCCAGCAGCTTGGAGGGCAGCTACTATGGCTACACCTTC	CASSLEGSYYGYTF
TRBV27	NA	TRBJ1-2	NA	TGTGCCACATCCTCGGTCAGAGGGTATGGCTACACCTTC	CATSSVRGYGYTF
TRBV2	NA	TRBJ1-2	TRBD1	TGTGCCAGCAGTGGGAGGGGGACAGGGAACGGCTACACCTTC	CASSGRGTGNGYTF
TRBV6-5	NA	TRBJ2-1	NA	TGTGCCAGCAGTTACTCGACAACTAGAACGCATGAGCAGTTCTTC	CASSYSTTRTHEQFF
TRBV7-2	NA	TRBJ2-3	NA	TGTGCCAGCAGCTCTCTGGGGACAACAGATACGCAGTATTTT	CASSSLGTTDTQYF
TRBV10-2	NA	TRBJ2-3	NA	TGCGCCAGCAGTAAGGACGGTACGAGTTATACGCAGTATTTT	CASSKDGTSYTQYF
TRBV1	NA	TRBJ2-1	NA	TGCACCAGATTTATCGCTAGCGGGAGGACCGACTCCTACAATGAGCAGTTCTTC	CTRFIASGRTDSYNEQFF
TRBV29-1	once	TRBJ2-7	NA	TGCAGCGTTCAGGGGCGGTTAGCCTACGAGCAGTACTTC	CSVQGRLAYEQYF
TRBV19	few	TRBJ2-6	NA	TGTGCCAGTAGTATAGGAGGGCCTGGGGCCAACGTCCTGACTTTC	CASSIGGPGANVLTF
TRBV7-9	NA	TRBJ2-1	NA	TGTGCCAGCAGCTTCCCACGAGTTGACTCCTACAATGAGCAGTTCTTC	CASSFPRVDSYNEQFF
TRBV5-1	NA	TRBJ1-2	NA	TGCGCCAGCAGCTTGCCCGGGGCTAACTATGGCTACACCTTC	CASSLPGANYGYTF
TRBV7-3	NA	TRBJ2-7	TRBD1	TGTGCCAGCAGCCAGGGGGCTGGGACCTACGAGCAGTACTTC	CASSQGAGTYEQYF
TRBV28	NA	TRBJ1-5	NA	TGTGCCAGCAGTTTGGCCGATCAGCCCCAGCATTTT	CASSLADQPQHF
TRBV7-9	NA	TRBJ2-7	NA	TGTGCCAGCAGCGGATTAGGGAATTCCTACGAGCAGTACTTC	CASSGLGNSYEQYF
TRBV29-1	NA	TRBJ2-7	NA	TGCAGCGTTGAGATACAGGGTCGAGGCGAGCAGTACTTC	CSVEIQGRGEQYF
TRBV27	NA	TRBJ1-3	NA	TGTGCCAGCAGTCCGGACACTACTGGAAACACCATATATTTT	CASSPDTTGNTIYF
TRBV28	NA	TRBJ1-5	NA	TGTGCCAGCAGTCCTCATTCGGGGGCTCAGCCCCAGCATTTT	CASSPHSGAQPQHF
TRBV28	once	TRBJ2-7	NA	TGTGCCAGCAGTTTACGACAGTTGACCTACGAGCAGTACTTC	CASSLRQLTYEQYF
TRBV4-1	NA	TRBJ2-7	TRBD2	TGCGCCAGCAGCCACGGACAGACTAGCGGGAGAGGGGACGAGCAGTACTTC	CASSHGQTSGRGDEQYF
TRBV28	NA	TRBJ1-1	TRBD1	TGTGCCACCAGGGACCCCTCTTTGAGGACAGGGGCGGAGGGGGATGAAGCTTTCTTT	CATRDPSLRTGAEGDEAFF
TRBV18	NA	TRBJ2-7	NA	TGTGCCAGCGCCACCGTCGACAAATACGAGCAGTACTTC	CASATVDKYEQYF
TRBV28	NA	TRBJ1-2	NA	TGTGCCAGCAGTTTAGTAGGGCTGGGTGGCTACACCTTC	CASSLVGLGGYTF
TRBV7-9	NA	TRBJ1-4	NA	TGTGCCAGCAGCTTAGCTCTGGCCCAGGGAAAACTGTTTTTT	CASSLALAQGKLFF
TRBV5-4	once	TRBJ2-7	TRBD2	TGTGCCAGCAGCTCGGCTGGGACTACCAACGAGCAGTACTTC	CASSSAGTTNEQYF
TRBV7-8	NA	TRBJ1-5	TRBD1	TGTGCCAGCAGCTTAGAGAGGGGTCGAAGGGGGCCGGGCAATCAGCCCCAGCATTTT	CASSLERGRRGPGNQPQHF
TRBV11-2	NA	TRBJ2-7	TRBD1	TGTGCCAGCAGCGCCCTGACAGGGGGCGCTTCCCACGAGCAGTACTTC	CASSALTGGASHEQYF
TRBV5-5	once	TRBJ2-5	NA	TGTGCCAGCAGCACTGGACAGTTTTTAGAGACCCAGTACTTC	CASSTGQFLETQYF
TRBV27	NA	TRBJ2-1	NA	TGTGCCAGCAGTTTGTGGGCCCTTGACACAGCCCGCGTTAATGAGCAGTTCTTC	CASSLWALDTARVNEQFF
TRBV10-3	NA	TRBJ2-7	NA	TGTGCCATCAGTGGCGCTGGACTTGCCTACGAGCAGTACTTC	CAISGAGLAYEQYF
TRBV7-2	once	TRBJ1-3	NA	TGTGCCAGCACCAGGACGCCCTCTGGAAACACCATATATTTT	CASTRTPSGNTIYF
TRBV27	once	TRBJ2-1	TRBD1	TGTGCCAGCAGTTTTAACAGGGGCGTCGGTGATGAGCAGTTCTTC	CASSFNRGVGDEQFF
TRBV7-6	NA	TRBJ1-5	NA	TGTGCCAGCAGCTTAGGACACCAAACGGGTCAGCCCCAGCATTTT	CASSLGHQTGQPQHF
TRBV28	few	TRBJ1-5	NA	TGTGCCAGCAGTTTGGGCCGATGGTACCAGCCCCAGCATTTT	CASSLGRWYQPQHF
TRBV5-1	NA	TRBJ1-4	TRBD1	TGCGCCAGCAGCCCACGTCCCGGGACAGGGGGGGGTGAAAAACTGTTTTTT	CASSPRPGTGGGEKLFF